Presented here are 23 T cell receptor beta chains from one specimen sequenced in a study of cytomegalovirus exposure and HLA in healthy donors. Amplification used 60 Vbeta primers and 13 Jbeta primers. This table comes from immunoSEQ multiplex PCR, and its TCRdb copy is limited to in-frame clones, with some not included. This table holds 80,000 to 100,000 clones, approximately 81% found once. The specimen was PBMCs. The source is a male donor in good health and CMV-seropositive.

The V gene is TRBV18, the J gene TRBJ1-5; 7 nucleotides agree with TRBD1. The CDR3 loop spans 14 amino acids. Germline lookup yields CDR1 KGHSH and CDR2 LQKENI. Trimming removed 3 bases from V and 4 bases from J; junction bases left unmatched: 3. CDR3 region: CASSPGTENQPQHF. The CDR3 nucleotides are TGTGCCAGCTCACCTGGGACAGAGAATCAGCCCCAGCATTTT.

This chain connects TRBV7-2 to TRBJ1-5, with D perhaps TRBD1 (5 bases). CDR3 length equals 14 residues. V was trimmed by 3 bases and J by 4 bases, leaving 10 bases between them. CDR1 SGHTA and CDR2 FQGNSA come from the germline V gene. CDR3 residues: CASSFSQGNQPQHF. The CDR3 nucleotides are TGTGCCAGCAGCTTCAGCCAGGGAAATCAGCCCCAGCATTTT.

The chain recombines TRBV29-1 with TRBJ2-3; D is undetermined. There are 12 residues in the CDR3. Per germline, CDR1 SQVTM and CDR2 ANQGSEA. Between the trimmed V and J ends, which lost 2 bases and 1 base, there was a span of 4 bases. This CDR3 is CSVETGTDTQYF. DNA for the CDR3: TGCAGCGTTGAAACTGGCACAGATACGCAGTATTTT.

The chain employs TRBV29-1 and TRBJ2-5; D is ambiguous. Germline V gene sequence: CDR1 SQVTM, CDR2 ANQGSEA. This CDR3 region has 11 residues. V dropped 4 bases and J dropped 4 bases, with 7 bases sitting between them. The CDR3 region is CSVGAPETQYF. The CDR3 DNA reads TGCAGCGTTGGGGCCCCAGAGACCCAGTACTTC. The full variable domain, with the rest looked up from reference TRBV29-1 and TRBJ2-5, is SAVISQKPSRDICQRGTSLTIQCQVDSQVTMMFWYRQQPGQSLTLIATANQGSEATYESGFVIDKFPISRPNLTFSTLTVSNMSPEDSSIYLCSVGAPETQYFGPGTRLLVL.

The chain couples TRBV19 to TRBJ1-5, with a possible D match to TRBD1 (5 bases). V was pared by 5 bases and J by 0 bases, with 11 bases between. Germline loops: CDR1 LNHDA, CDR2 SQIVND (reference sequence). The length of the CDR3 is 15 residues. The CDR3 loop reads CASSRRDRSNQPQHF. The CDR3 nucleotides are TGTGCCAGTAGTCGGAGGGACCGTAGCAATCAGCCCCAGCATTTT. Combining the CDR3 with reference TRBV19 and TRBJ1-5 gives the whole variable domain DGGITQSPKYLFRKEGQNVTLSCEQNLNHDAMYWYRQDPGQGLRLIYYSQIVNDFQKGDIAEGYSVSREKKESFPLTVTSAQKNPTAFYLCASSRRDRSNQPQHFGDGTRLSIL.

This clone was seen only a few times. This chain links TRBV25-1 with TRBJ2-7, with D perhaps matching TRBD1 (7 bases). Germline V gene data show CDR1 as MGHDK and CDR2 as SYGVNS. This CDR3 contains 13 residues. With 4 bases removed from V and 5 bases from J, the gap between germline ends came to 12 bases. Here the CDR3 DNA reads TGTGCCAGCAGTGGATTCAGGGGGGACGAGCAGTACTTC. The encoded protein is CASSGFRGDEQYF.

This rearrangement joins TRBV6-1 to TRBJ2-5; 10 bases line up with TRBD2. Germline CDR1 is MNHNS and CDR2 is SASEGT. This CDR3 is built from 16 residues. The junction had 9 bases not matched to a gene; V was cut back by 4 bases and J by 4 bases. CDR3 amino acids: CASSAYGTSVGETQYF. CDR3 nucleotides: TGTGCCAGCAGTGCATACGGGACTAGCGTTGGAGAGACCCAGTACTTC.

J is TRBJ2-1 and V is TRBV30; D gene uncertain. V was cut by 1 base and J by 5 bases, with 6 bases left in between. Germline values: CDR1 GTSNPN, CDR2 SVGIG (reference sequence). This CDR3 spans 12 amino acids. CDR3 sequence (DNA): TGTGCCTGGAGTGATGGGCACAATGAGCAGTTCTTC. Translated: CAWSDGHNEQFF.

The V gene is TRBV5-1, the J gene TRBJ2-7; D ambiguous. The CDR3 spans 14 residues. The V end was cut by 0 bases, the J end by 3 bases, with 10 bases between. Germline assignment: CDR1 SGHRS and CDR2 YFSETQ. The CDR3 nucleotides read TGCGCCAGCAGCTTGGAGTGGCAAGACTACGAGCAGTACTTC. Its protein product is CASSLEWQDYEQYF.

The rearrangement joins TRBV2 to TRBJ2-1; 12 bases map to TRBD2. Germline V gene data show CDR1 as SNHLY and CDR2 as FYNNEI. V was clipped by 5 bases and J by 5 bases; unmatched bases: 7. There are 16 residues in the CDR3. The CDR3 loop is CASSKTSGGVNNEQFF. In nucleotides, the CDR3 is TGTGCCAGCAGTAAGACTAGCGGGGGCGTGAACAATGAGCAGTTCTTC.

This sequence joins TRBV7-6 and TRBJ2-2; TRBD1 matches 9 bases. Germline trimming cut 1 base from V and 5 bases from J; bases unmatched to any gene: 8. This CDR3 comprises 17 residues. Germline V CDR1 and CDR2: SGHVS, FNYEAQ. The CDR3 is CASSLESGQGVTGELFF. The CDR3 DNA reads TGTGCCAGCAGCTTAGAATCGGGACAGGGCGTTACCGGGGAGCTGTTTTTT.

V gene TRBV29-1 combines with J gene TRBJ1-2; 8 nucleotides line up with TRBD1. The junction had 9 bases not matched to a gene; V was cut back by 7 bases and J by 8 bases. The CDR3 loop spans 12 amino acids. Germline-derived CDR1 and CDR2 are SQVTM and ANQGSEA. CDR3 nucleotide sequence: TGCAGCGGCCTGACAGGGGCGGGGGGCTACACCTTC. Amino acids: CSGLTGAGGYTF.

CDR3 sequence: CAWTKLTGEQFF. DNA of the CDR3: TGTGCCTGGACCAAACTAACGGGGGAGCAGTTCTTC. V usage is TRBV30 and J usage is TRBJ2-1; D may be TRBD2 (5 bases). Trimming left V 4 bases short and J 10 bases short, with 14 bases between. CDR1 GTSNPN and CDR2 SVGIG come from the germline V gene (reference sequence). The CDR3 is made up of 12 amino acids.

Only one count was recorded for this clone. V and J are TRBV6-1 and TRBJ1-2; D is ambiguous. There are 14 residues in the CDR3. Trimming took off 4 bases at V and 4 bases at J, with 13 bases between the two ends. Looked up from germline, CDR1 is MNHNS and CDR2 is SASEGT. CDR3 coding DNA: TGTGCCAGCAGTGTAGAGACAATGCTCTATGGCTACACCTTC. Translated, it gives CASSVETMLYGYTF.

The chain uses TRBV10-3 and TRBJ2-3; D may be TRBD1 (5 bases). Germline V gene data show CDR1 as ENHRY and CDR2 as SYGVKD. The length of the CDR3 is 12 residues. The V end was cut by 6 bases, the J end by 3 bases, with 7 bases between. Here the CDR3 DNA reads TGTGCCATCAGCGCAGGGACAGATACGCAGTATTTT. Protein sequence: CAISAGTDTQYF.

V gene TRBV5-4 combines with J gene TRBJ1-2, with 11 bases identical to TRBD1. Per the germline V gene, CDR1 is SGHNT and CDR2 is YYREEE (reference sequence). The CDR3 length is 17 residues. Trimming removed 2 bases from V and 6 bases from J; junction bases left unmatched: 12. For the CDR3, the DNA is TGTGCCAGCAGCTTTGTGCCGGGACAGGGGGACGTGGATGGCTACACCTTC. This sequence encodes CASSFVPGQGDVDGYTF.

CDR3 nucleotides: TGTGCCAGCAGAGGGACACACAACAATCAGCCCCAGCATTTT. Translating it yields CASRGTHNNQPQHF. This rearrangement joins TRBV2 to TRBJ1-5, with a tentative D call TRBD1 (6 bases). The germline V gene has CDR1 SNHLY and CDR2 FYNNEI. This CDR3 comprises 14 residues. Trimming stripped 6 bases from V and 3 bases from J, with 12 bases between.

This chain links TRBV2 with TRBJ2-2, with D perhaps matching TRBD1 (6 bases). The CDR3 has 14 residues. V lost 5 bases and J lost 1, with 8 bases in between. In germline, CDR1 is SNHLY, CDR2 FYNNEI. The CDR3 DNA is TGTGCCAGCAGTCAGGGGTTGAACACCGGGGAGCTGTTTTTT. The encoded protein is CASSQGLNTGELFF.

This clone was counted a few times. The chain recombines TRBV30 with TRBJ2-7, with 7 bases matching TRBD1. CDR3 size: 13 residues. Germline loops: CDR1 GTSNPN, CDR2 SVGIG (reference sequence). The junction had 4 bases not matched to a gene; V was cut back by 0 bases and J by 5 bases. This chain's CDR3 is CAWSVRGLNEQYF. The CDR3 DNA reads as TGTGCCTGGAGTGTTAGGGGGCTCAACGAGCAGTACTTC.

This clone came up a few times. The chain is built from TRBV28 and TRBJ1-2, with 7 bases aligning to TRBD1. The V and J ends lost 5 bases and 0 bases, in that order; junction bases with no gene match: 9. The CDR3 is 16 residues long. Germline lookup yields CDR1 MDHEN and CDR2 SYDVKM. The CDR3 region has the DNA TGTGCCAGCAGTAAAGGGGGCGCCGCATCTAACTATGGCTACACCTTC. Amino acid sequence: CASSKGGAASNYGYTF.

This clone showed up just a few times. The J gene is TRBJ1-4, the V gene TRBV9; no clear D gene. The germline gives CDR1 SGDLS, CDR2 YYNGEE. V was cut by 0 bases and J by 7 bases, with 16 bases left in between. This CDR3 has 16 amino acids. CDR3 residues: CASSVDPGEVGEKLFF. Written as DNA, the CDR3 is TGTGCCAGCAGCGTAGACCCCGGGGAGGTGGGTGAAAAACTGTTTTTT.

The V call is TRBV18, the J call TRBJ2-3; no reliable D call. The V end was cut by 4 bases, the J end by 5 bases, with 7 bases between. CDR3 size: 12 residues. The germline gives CDR1 KGHSH, CDR2 LQKENI. The CDR3 spells CASSLEEDTQYF. Here the CDR3 DNA reads TGTGCCAGCTCACTAGAGGAAGATACGCAGTATTTT.

V usage is TRBV7-9 and J usage is TRBJ2-5; TRBD2 might be the D (6 bases). The CDR3 runs 16 residues. The germline V and J ends were trimmed by 5 bases and 1 base, with 17 bases remaining between them. Germline CDR1 reads SEHNR; CDR2 reads FQNEAQ (reference sequence). The CDR3 DNA is TGTGCCAGCAGCCTTTGGGATAGCGGTAGCCAAGAGACCCAGTACTTC. Amino acids: CASSLWDSGSQETQYF.